Following are 11 T cell receptor beta chains from one sample sequenced in a study of blood T cell repertoires in COVID-19 (dated by TCRdb to the early 2020s). The library was produced with the immunoSEQ multiplex PCR assay. TCRdb retrieved this table from immuneACCESS and kept in-frame rearrangements only. Not all clones are present; in checked studies, unresolved V genes account for under half, and no reason is known for the remainder. The sample data list roughly 120,000 clones, and 60% to 85% of these were observed just once. Together, the top ten hold approximately 5.6% of the sample. The sequencing input was peripheral blood. Every receptor here comes from a man between 65 and 85 years old with acute or convalescent COVID-19.

The V and J genes are TRBV28 and TRBJ2-7; 7 bases fit TRBD1. The CDR3 loop spans 19 amino acids. The ends lost 1 base at V and 1 base at J; junction bases unmatched: 16. The germline CDR1 and CDR2 sequences are MDHEN and SYDVKM. CDR3 in DNA: TGTGCCAGCAGTTTATTTCTTTTGTCGGTCCAGGGGGTTTCCTACGAGCAGTACTTC. Protein product: CASSLFLLSVQGVSYEQYF. The entire variable domain, with the rest obtained from reference TRBV28 and TRBJ2-7, is as follows: DVKVTQSSRYLVKRTGEKVFLECVQDMDHENMFWYRQDPGLGLRLIYFSYDVKMKEKGDIPEGYSVSREKKERFSLILESASTNQTSMYLCASSLFLLSVQGVSYEQYFGPGTRLTVT.

The V call is TRBV28, the J call TRBJ2-7; perhaps TRBD1 as D (5 bases). Germline lookup yields CDR1 MDHEN and CDR2 SYDVKM. Deletions cut 6 bases from V and 2 bases from J, with 11 bases between. The CDR3 consists of 13 residues. CDR3: CASRRDSPYEQYF. The DNA of the CDR3 is TGTGCCAGCAGACGCGACAGCCCCTACGAGCAGTACTTC.

The chain couples TRBV7-2 to TRBJ2-1, with a possible D match to TRBD2 (5 bases). Trimming pared 6 bases from V and 2 bases from J, leaving 14 bases between. The CDR3 totals 15 residues. The germline V gene has CDR1 SGHTA and CDR2 FQGNSA. The chain's CDR3 is CASREAAVPYNEQFF. For the CDR3, the DNA is TGTGCCAGCAGGGAGGCGGCGGTTCCCTACAATGAGCAGTTCTTC.

The gene calls are TRBV5-8 and TRBJ1-1; possibly TRBD1 for D (5 bases). V was clipped by 4 bases and J by 4 bases, with 20 bases between them. This CDR3 is 16 amino acids long. Per germline, CDR1 SGHTS and CDR2 YDEGEE. The CDR3 loop reads CASSPTWGRLGTEAFF. In DNA, the CDR3 is TGTGCCAGCAGCCCGACCTGGGGCAGGCTGGGCACTGAAGCTTTCTTT.

The rearrangement links TRBV7-2 to TRBJ1-2; D unresolved. V lost 1 base, J lost 8 bases, and 17 bases lay in between. The CDR3 extends over 15 amino acids. The V gene's germline CDR1 is SGHTA and CDR2 FQGNSA. In DNA form, the CDR3 reads TGTGCCAGCAGCTTAGTCAGTCCGATTGTTTGGGGCTACACCTTC. Amino acids: CASSLVSPIVWGYTF.

The chain employs TRBV19 and TRBJ2-2, with TRBD1 as a possible D gene (6 bases). Per germline, CDR1 LNHDA and CDR2 SQIVND (reference sequence). V shed 6 bases and J shed 1 base, with 6 bases lying between them. This CDR3 contains 13 residues. In DNA, the CDR3 is TGTGCCAGTAGGGACAGGAACACCGGGGAGCTGTTTTTT. Amino acid sequence: CASRDRNTGELFF.

The gene calls are TRBV11-2 and TRBJ1-2, with D tentatively TRBD1 (5 bases). V gave up 0 bases and J gave up 4 bases, with 12 bases separating them. Germline V gives CDR1 SGHAT, CDR2 FQNNGV. The CDR3 runs to 15 residues. The CDR3 coding sequence is TGTGCCAGCAGCTTAGATGGGGCCCTGGGCTATGGCTACACCTTC. It codes for CASSLDGALGYGYTF.

The V gene is TRBV24-1, the J gene TRBJ1-2; 8 bases are a match to TRBD1. Unmatched junction bases numbered 12, after V lost 4 bases and J lost 6 bases. There are 16 residues in the CDR3. CDR1 and CDR2 (germline): KGHDR, SFDVKD. CDR3 sequence: CATSEKQGGEYNGYTF. The CDR3 coding sequence is TGTGCCACCAGTGAAAAACAGGGGGGCGAATATAATGGCTACACCTTC.

The V and J genes are TRBV5-1 and TRBJ2-3; 8 positions agree with TRBD2. The CDR3 extends over 15 amino acids. Germline loops: CDR1 SGHRS, CDR2 YFSETQ. Trimming removed 2 bases from V and 4 bases from J; junction bases left unmatched: 6. The chain's CDR3 is CASSLSGSGSDTQYF. CDR3 in DNA: TGCGCCAGCAGCTTAAGCGGGAGTGGGTCAGATACGCAGTATTTT.

This clone has only one observation. This sequence joins TRBV14 and TRBJ2-2; D remains ambiguous. This CDR3 spans 14 amino acids. Germline V lookup: CDR1 SGHDN, CDR2 FVKESK. V dropped 3 bases and J dropped 2 bases, with 7 bases sitting between them. The chain's CDR3 is CASSQLLNTGELFF. CDR3 coding DNA: TGTGCCAGCAGCCAGCTACTTAACACCGGGGAGCTGTTTTTT.

The DNA of the CDR3 is TGTGCCAGCAGAAATGGCGGATTAGCCTACAATGAGCAGTTCTTC. Its protein product is CASRNGGLAYNEQFF. The chain is built from TRBV6-5 and TRBJ2-1; D is undetermined. The CDR3 consists of 15 residues. Germline lookup yields CDR1 MNHEY and CDR2 SVGAGI. Trimming shortened V by 6 bases and J by 2 bases, and 14 bases separated the two germline ends.